This TCR beta chain was documented in a study of shared T cell receptors in the human thymus. This clone came up a few times. Measured with immunoSEQ multiplex PCR; TCRdb has only the in-frame clones, and not every one. The sample records about 610,000 clones, 70% to 90% being singletons. This sample also belongs to another study, concerning human thymus T cells. This second study says: Infants served as donors; they were healthy and Finnish and were having corrective surgery for congenital heart defects. Thymus was obtained from resections taken during corrective heart surgery.

Material: thymocytes. This clonotype was sampled from a boy younger than two with a congenital heart defect.

The CDR3 loop is CASSARKDRGKETQYF. In DNA, the CDR3 is TGTGCCAGCAGCGCCCGAAAGGACAGGGGGAAAGAGACCCAGTACTTC. The chain is built from TRBV9 and TRBJ2-5; 10 bases are shared with TRBD1. Germline loops: CDR1 SGDLS, CDR2 YYNGEE. This CDR3 contains 16 residues. V shed 3 bases and J 3 bases; nucleotides not matched to a gene: 8.